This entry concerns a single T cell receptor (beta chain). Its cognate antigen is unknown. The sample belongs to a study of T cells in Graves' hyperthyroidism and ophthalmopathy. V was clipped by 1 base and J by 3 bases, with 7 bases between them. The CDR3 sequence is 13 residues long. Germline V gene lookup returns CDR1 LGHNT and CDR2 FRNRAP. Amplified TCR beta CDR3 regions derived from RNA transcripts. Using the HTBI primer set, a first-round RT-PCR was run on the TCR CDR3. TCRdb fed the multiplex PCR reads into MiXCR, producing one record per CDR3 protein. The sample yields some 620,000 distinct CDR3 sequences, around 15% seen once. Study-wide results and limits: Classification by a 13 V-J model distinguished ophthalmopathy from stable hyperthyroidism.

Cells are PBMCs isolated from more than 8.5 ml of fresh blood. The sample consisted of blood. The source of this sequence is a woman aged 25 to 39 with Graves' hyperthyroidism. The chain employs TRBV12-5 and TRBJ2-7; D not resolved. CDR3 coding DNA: TGTGCTAGTGGTTTGGGACCGGACTACGAGCAGTACTTC. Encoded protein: CASGLGPDYEQYF.